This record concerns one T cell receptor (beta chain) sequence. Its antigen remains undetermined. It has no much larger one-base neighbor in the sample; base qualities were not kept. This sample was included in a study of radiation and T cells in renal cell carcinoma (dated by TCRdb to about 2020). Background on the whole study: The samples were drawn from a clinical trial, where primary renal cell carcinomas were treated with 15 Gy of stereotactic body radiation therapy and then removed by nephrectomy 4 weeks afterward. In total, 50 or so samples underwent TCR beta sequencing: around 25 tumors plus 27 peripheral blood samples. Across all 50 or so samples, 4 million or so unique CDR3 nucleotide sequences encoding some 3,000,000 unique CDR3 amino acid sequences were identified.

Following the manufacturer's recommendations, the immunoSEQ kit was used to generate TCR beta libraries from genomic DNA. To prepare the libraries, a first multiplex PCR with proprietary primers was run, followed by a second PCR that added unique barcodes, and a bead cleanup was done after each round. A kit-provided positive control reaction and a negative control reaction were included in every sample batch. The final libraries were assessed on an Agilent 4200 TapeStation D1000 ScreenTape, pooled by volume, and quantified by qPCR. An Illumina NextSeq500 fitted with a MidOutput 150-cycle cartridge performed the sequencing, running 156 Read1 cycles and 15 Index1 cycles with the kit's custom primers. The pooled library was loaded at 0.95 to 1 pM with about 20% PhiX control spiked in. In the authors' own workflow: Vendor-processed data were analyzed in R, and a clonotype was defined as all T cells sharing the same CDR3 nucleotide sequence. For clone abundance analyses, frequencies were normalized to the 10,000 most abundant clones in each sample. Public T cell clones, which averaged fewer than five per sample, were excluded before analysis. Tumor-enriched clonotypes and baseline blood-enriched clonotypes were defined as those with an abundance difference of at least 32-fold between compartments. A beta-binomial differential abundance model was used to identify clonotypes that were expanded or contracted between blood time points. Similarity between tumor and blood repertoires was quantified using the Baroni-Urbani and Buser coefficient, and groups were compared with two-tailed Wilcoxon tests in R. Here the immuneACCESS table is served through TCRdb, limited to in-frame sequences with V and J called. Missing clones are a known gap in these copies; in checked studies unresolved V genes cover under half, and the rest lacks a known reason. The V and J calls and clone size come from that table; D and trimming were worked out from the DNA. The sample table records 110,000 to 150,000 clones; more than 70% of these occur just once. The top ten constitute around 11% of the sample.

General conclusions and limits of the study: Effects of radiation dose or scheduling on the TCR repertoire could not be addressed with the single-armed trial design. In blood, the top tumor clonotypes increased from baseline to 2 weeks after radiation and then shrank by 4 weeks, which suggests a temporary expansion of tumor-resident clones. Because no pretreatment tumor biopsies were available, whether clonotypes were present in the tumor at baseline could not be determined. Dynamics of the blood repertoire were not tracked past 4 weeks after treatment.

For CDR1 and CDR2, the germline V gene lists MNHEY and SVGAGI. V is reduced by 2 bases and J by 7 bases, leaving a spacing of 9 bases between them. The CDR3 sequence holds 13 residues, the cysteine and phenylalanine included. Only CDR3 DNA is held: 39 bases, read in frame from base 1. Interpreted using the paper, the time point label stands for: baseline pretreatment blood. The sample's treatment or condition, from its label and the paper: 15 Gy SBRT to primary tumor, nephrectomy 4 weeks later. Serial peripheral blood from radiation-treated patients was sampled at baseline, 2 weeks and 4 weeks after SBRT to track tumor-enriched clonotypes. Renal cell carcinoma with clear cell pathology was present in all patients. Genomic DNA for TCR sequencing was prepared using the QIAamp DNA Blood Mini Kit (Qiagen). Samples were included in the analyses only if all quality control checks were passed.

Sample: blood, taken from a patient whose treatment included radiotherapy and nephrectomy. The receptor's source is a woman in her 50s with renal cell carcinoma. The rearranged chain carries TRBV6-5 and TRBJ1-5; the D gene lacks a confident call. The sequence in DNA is TGTGCCAGCAGTTACGGCCGAGACCAGCCCCAGCATTTT. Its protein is CASSYGRDQPQHF.